This entry features one T cell receptor beta chain sequence. In this sample, this clonotype turned up a few times. The antigen it recognizes is unknown. Base qualities were left out, and no much larger clone turns up one base away. The roughly 42 donors, aged about 6 to 95 years, were systemically healthy Caucasian individuals from Russia. Each donor gave ten milliliters of peripheral blood, drawn into EDTA-treated Vacutainer tubes. Ficoll-Paque density-gradient centrifugation was used to isolate PBMCs, with at least 7 million obtained per sample. Total RNA, at least 5 micrograms per sample, was extracted from PBMCs with Trizol reagent. The percentages of naive CD45RAhigh/CD27high T cells were determined by flow cytometry on a PBMC aliquot from every donor. The record originates from a study of blood T cells in healthy people across ages (dated by TCRdb to 2014 to 2015). Looking at the study overall: In model experiments, template switching captured roughly one uniquely barcoded TCR beta cDNA molecule for every two T cells. The donors were divided into four age groups: young (average roughly 17 years), middle-aged (around 41), aged (approximately 62) and long-lived (roughly 88). The study analyzed two additional independent replicas of 1 million unique cDNA reads from the same blood draw for two donors, one aged 18 to 29 and one aged 80 or older. To avoid experimental bias, donors of different ages were distributed randomly across sequencing lanes. Using deep sequencing normalized with unique cDNA molecular identifiers, the study measured how TCR beta repertoire diversity changes with age.

Library construction relied on 5' RACE. The sequencer was an Illumina HiSeq 2500. A second about 7 to 12 cycle PCR used a sample-barcoded 5' primer and a J-beta primer mix. A unique molecular identifier was introduced onto each TCR beta cDNA molecule by a template-switch 5' adaptor carrying 12 random nucleotides. Each sample yielded at least 2.5 million CDR3-containing paired-end reads. First-strand cDNA synthesis was performed from all RNA using the Mint cDNA synthesis kit, with priming by a TRBC-specific oligonucleotide. All cDNA was treated with uracil-DNA glycosylase and then went through a first 18-cycle PCR with the universal primers M1SS and BC2_uni_R. The authors processed their data as follows. For normalization, 1 million high-quality reads, each with a distinct molecular identifier, were randomly selected from each sample. Reads with shared molecular identifiers were discarded instead of being binned into consensus sequences. MiTCR, run with a Q25 quality threshold and the strictest error-elimination algorithm, handled CDR3 identification, clonotype clustering and error correction. A nonparametric unseen species model using Euler transformation provided a lower-bound estimate of total TCR beta diversity. TCRdb reprocessed the public reads (quality trimming at Q25 with fastp, clone calling with MiXCR) and kept in-frame beta chains. Identical CDR3 proteins give one entry, which carries the most common genes and DNA. TCRdb's processing, not the authors', yielded these V and J calls. For this sample there are roughly 2 million distinct CDR3 sequences; around 48% appear just once. The ten largest clones take up over 2% of the sample.

Study-level results and caveats: A strong correlation was found between observed TCR beta diversity and the percentage of naive T cells measured by flow cytometry. Because profiling used bulk unsorted PBMCs, naive and antigen-experienced compartments could not be compared conclusively. The long-lived group showed more naive CD4+ T cells, fewer expanded clones and increased TCR diversity than the aged group, suggesting age selection. As age increased, observed TCR beta diversity per million T cells dropped in a roughly linear way, and a significant reduction was already evident by age roughly 40. Because the CMV infection status of the donors was unknown, age-related changes in expanded clonotypes may potentially have been confounded. Estimates of total diversity based on one million sequenced T cells were regarded as lower bounds and as underestimates.

The sequenced sample was blood. The origin of this receptor is a woman in her thirties or forties in good health.

The CDR3 protein is CASRLLAGGSYNEQFF. In nucleotide form, the sequence is TGTGCCAGCAGACTTCTAGCGGGGGGGTCCTACAATGAGCAGTTCTTC. The chain joins TRBV28 to TRBJ2-1, with 12 junctional bases fitting TRBD2. The germline V gene gives CDR1 as MDHEN and CDR2 as SYDVKM. The junction shows trimming of 6 bases on V and 1 base on J, and the gene matches do not reach 4 bases of it. The CDR3 contains 16 residues, cysteine and phenylalanine counted. Only the CDR3 part of the read is kept: 48 bases, read in frame from the first base.